This is a list of T cell receptor beta chains from one sample in a study of tumor and adjacent non-tumor tissue in lung cancer. TCRdb ran MiXCR on the multiplex PCR reads and lists one entry per CDR3 protein. The sample carries about 48,000 distinct CDR3 sequences, around 60% recorded once. Sequencing input: distant non-tumor lung tissue. These TCRs come from a woman aged 70-85 years with non-small cell lung cancer. Both conserved end residues are part of each CDR3. A D gene is named only where the DNA matches it firmly. A row's size may be missing; if present it is once, few, many or a size class.

len,j_gene,d_gene,v_gene,abundance,CDR3nt,CDR3aa
15,TRBJ1-5,TRBD1,TRBV6-5,medium-sized,TGTGCCAGCAGTTTGACAGGGAATAGCAATCAGCCCCAGCATTTT,CASSLTGNSNQPQHF
16,TRBJ2-3,-,TRBV6-5,-,TGTGCCAGCACCACAGACGGGCTTTTTCCCACAGATACGCACTATTTT,CASTTDGLFPTDTHYF
13,TRBJ2-5,TRBD1,TRBV5-1,many,TGCGCCAGCGGCGACAGGGCACAAGAGACCCAGTACTTC,CASGDRAQETQYF
17,TRBJ2-7,TRBD1,TRBV4-1,many,TGCGCCAGCAGCCAAGGAACAGGGCTTCAGGGGGCGTACGAGCAGTACTTC,CASSQGTGLQGAYEQYF
15,TRBJ2-1,-,TRBV6-5,-,TGTGCCAGCAGGCCCAGGAGCGTTGGCAACAATGAGCAGTTCTTC,CASRPRSVGNNEQFF
16,TRBJ2-2,-,TRBV4-2,-,TGTGCCTGCAACCAAGATTGGGCCACAAATACCGGGGAACTGTTTTTT,CACNQDWATNTGELFF
14,TRBJ2-1,-,TRBV4-2,-,TGTGCCAGCAGCCAAGCCGTAGGGGACGGGGAGCAGTTCTTC,CASSQAVGDGEQFF
14,TRBJ2-1,-,TRBV5-6,many,TGTGCCAGCAGCGTAGGGTTACTGAGGAATGAGCAGTTCTTC,CASSVGLLRNEQFF
17,TRBJ2-2,-,TRBV6-1,-,TGTGCCAGCAGCAGAACGCAGGGGAGGGTGTACACCGGGGAGCTGTTTTTT,CASSRTQGRVYTGELFF
15,TRBJ2-7,TRBD2,TRBV14,-,TGTGCCAGCAGGGATAGCGGGTTGGGGGCCTACGAGCAGTACTTC,CASRDSGLGAYEQYF
14,TRBJ2-7,TRBD1,TRBV6-5,-,TGTGCCAGCAGGGTGGGACAGGGAGGCTACGAGCAGTACTTC,CASRVGQGGYEQYF
15,TRBJ2-4,-,TRBV10-3,few,TGTGACATCAGTGACCCGGCTTTAGCCAAAAACATTCAGTACTTC,CDISDPALAKNIQYF
14,TRBJ2-7,-,TRBV28,many,TGTGCCAGCAGGGAGGGACAGTTCTTCTACGAGCAGTACTTC,CASREGQFFYEQYF
13,TRBJ2-6,-,TRBV20-1,-,TGTAGCTCACAAGTCTCTGGGGCCAACCTCCTGACTTTC,CSSQVSGANLLTF
13,TRBJ2-7,TRBD1,TRBV7-9,many,TGTGCCAGCAGCCGGGACAGCACCTACGAGCAGTACTTC,CASSRDSTYEQYF
12,TRBJ1-2,-,TRBV29-1,-,TGCAGCGTTGTTGCGGGCACCTATTGCCACACCTTC,CSVVAGTYCHTF
17,TRBJ1-2,-,TRBV29-1,-,TGCTCCGGTATCCTAGGTTCGGCTGGCGGACCACAAGGAGACTACACCTTC,CSGILGSAGGPQGDYTF
13,TRBJ2-3,-,TRBV11-2,many,TGTGCCAGCAGCTTAGGGGGAGAAGATACGCAGTATTTT,CASSLGGEDTQYF
14,TRBJ1-1,-,TRBV12-3/TRBV12-4,-,TGTGCCAGCAGTTTATGGCACAGCCTCTGCCAAGTTTTCTTT,CASSLWHSLCQVFF
13,TRBJ1-4,-,TRBV10-2,many,TGCGCCACTACGGGACACCTAAATGAAAAACTGTTTTTT,CATTGHLNEKLFF
17,TRBJ2-3,-,TRBV10-3,many,TGTGCCATCAGCATACACAATACAGGGACTCTCACAGATACGCAGTATTTT,CAISIHNTGTLTDTQYF
16,TRBJ1-1,-,TRBV5-1,-,TGCGCCAGCGCAAGGACTCTAGTCCCCGACATCACTGAAGCTTTCTTT,CASARTLVPDITEAFF
16,TRBJ2-2,-,TRBV4-2,-,TGTGCTAGAAGCCAAGATAGGGCCACGAACACCGGGGAGCTGTTTTTT,CARSQDRATNTGELFF
14,TRBJ1-1,TRBD1,TRBV29-1,-,TGCAGCGCTGAGAGTCCGGGACAGGGAGGGGGAGCTTTCTTC,CSAESPGQGGGAFF
15,TRBJ2-2,TRBD2,TRBV6-1,-,TGTGCCAGCAGTGTACAGATGGGGGTCGGCGGGGGGCTGTTTTTT,CASSVQMGVGGGLFF
17,TRBJ2-2,-,TRBV28,many,TGTGCCAGCAGCTCCCCTAGCTCGGGAGATGGCACCGGGGAGCTGTTTTTT,CASSSPSSGDGTGELFF
15,TRBJ1-3,-,TRBV20-1,-,TGCAGTGCTAGCGTCCGGGGCCTCTCTGCAAACACCATATATTTT,CSASVRGLSANTIYF
12,TRBJ2-7,-,TRBV2,few,TGTGCCAGCAGTGAACATACGTACGAGCAGTACTTC,CASSEHTYEQYF
15,TRBJ1-2,-,TRBV5-4,-,TGTGTCAGCAGCGTGGGGGGGCCGGGGGTGGCTGGCTACACCTTC,CVSSVGGPGVAGYTF
16,TRBJ2-7,TRBD2,TRBV6-5,-,TGTGCCAGCAGCCGCACCGGGACTAGCGGGCACAATGGGCAGTACTTC,CASSRTGTSGHNGQYF
14,TRBJ2-1,-,TRBV20-1,-,TGCAGAGCCGACGGGGGCAGCTCCTACAATGAGCAGTTCTTC,CRADGGSSYNEQFF
15,TRBJ2-3,TRBD1,TRBV5-1,-,TGCGCCAGCAGCTTGGGACAGGGGAGGACAGATACGCAGTATTTT,CASSLGQGRTDTQYF
14,TRBJ2-3,-,TRBV7-8,once,TGTGCCAGCAGCCACCCGCCTCTCACAGATATACAGTATTTT,CASSHPPLTDIQYF
20,TRBJ2-1,TRBD2,TRBV5-6,-,TGTGCCAGCAGCCGGGGAGCTAGCGGGAGGGGCTTGAGCTCCTACAATGAGCAGTTCTTC,CASSRGASGRGLSSYNEQFF
17,TRBJ1-1,-,TRBV5-1,once,TGCGCCAGGAGCACCCGGGAGGGCGCTTTCATGGACACTGAAGCTTTCTTT,CARSTREGAFMDTEAFF
14,TRBJ1-1,-,TRBV29-1,medium-sized,TGCAGCGTTGAAACGGTGTTCAGGAACACTGAAGCTTTCTTT,CSVETVFRNTEAFF
15,TRBJ2-2,-,TRBV5-1,many,TGCGCCAGCAGCTTGATCGGTCCGAACACCGGGGAGCTGTTTTTT,CASSLIGPNTGELFF
17,TRBJ2-7,TRBD1,TRBV6-5,-,TGTGCCAGCATCCCATTCACACAGGGGGTTTTCTCCTACGAGCAGTACTTC,CASIPFTQGVFSYEQYF
14,TRBJ2-1,TRBD2,TRBV29-1,-,TGCGGCGTTCCCATAGCGGGATCCTATAATGAGCAGTTCTTC,CGVPIAGSYNEQFF
17,TRBJ1-1,-,TRBV28,-,TGTGCCAGGAGTTCCCCCCGGCAGGGCTCTATGAACACTGAAGCTTTCTTT,CARSSPRQGSMNTEAFF
13,TRBJ1-3,-,TRBV6-6,-,-,CSSSSSSQSTIYF